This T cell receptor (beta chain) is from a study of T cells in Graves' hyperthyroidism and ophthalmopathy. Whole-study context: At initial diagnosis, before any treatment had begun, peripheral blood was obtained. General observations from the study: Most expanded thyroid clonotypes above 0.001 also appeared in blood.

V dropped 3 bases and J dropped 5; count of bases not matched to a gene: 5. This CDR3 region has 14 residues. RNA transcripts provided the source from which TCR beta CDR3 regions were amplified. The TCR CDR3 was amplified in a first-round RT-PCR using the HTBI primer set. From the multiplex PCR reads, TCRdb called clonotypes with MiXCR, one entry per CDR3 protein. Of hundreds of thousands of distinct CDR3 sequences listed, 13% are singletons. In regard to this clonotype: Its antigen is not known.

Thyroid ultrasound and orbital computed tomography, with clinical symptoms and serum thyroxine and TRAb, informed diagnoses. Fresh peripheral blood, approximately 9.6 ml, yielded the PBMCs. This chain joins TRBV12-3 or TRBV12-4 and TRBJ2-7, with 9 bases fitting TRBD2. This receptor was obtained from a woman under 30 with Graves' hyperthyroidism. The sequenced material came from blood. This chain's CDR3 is CASSFLAGPDEQYF. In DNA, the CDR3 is TGTGCCAGCAGTTTCCTAGCGGGACCGGACGAGCAGTACTTC.